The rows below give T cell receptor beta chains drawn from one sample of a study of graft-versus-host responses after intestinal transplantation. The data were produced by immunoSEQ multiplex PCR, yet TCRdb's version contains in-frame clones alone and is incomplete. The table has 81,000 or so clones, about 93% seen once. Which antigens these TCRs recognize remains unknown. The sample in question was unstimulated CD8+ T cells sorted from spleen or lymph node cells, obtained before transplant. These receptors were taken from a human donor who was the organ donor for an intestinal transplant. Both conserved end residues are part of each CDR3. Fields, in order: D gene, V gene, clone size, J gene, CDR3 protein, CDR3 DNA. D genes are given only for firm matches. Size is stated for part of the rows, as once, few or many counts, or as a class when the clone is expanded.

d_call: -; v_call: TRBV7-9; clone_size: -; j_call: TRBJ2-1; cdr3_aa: CASSPLKGSLSYNEQFF; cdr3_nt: TGTGCCAGCAGCCCCCTTAAAGGTAGCCTCTCCTACAATGAGCAGTTCTTC
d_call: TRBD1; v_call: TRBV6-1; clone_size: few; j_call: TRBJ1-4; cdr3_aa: CASSDAELQGAFNEKLFF; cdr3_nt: TGTGCCAGCAGTGACGCCGAATTACAGGGGGCGTTTAATGAAAAACTGTTTTTT
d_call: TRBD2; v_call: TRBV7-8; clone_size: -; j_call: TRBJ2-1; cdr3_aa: CASSFGLAGGPPGYNEQFF; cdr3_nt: TGTGCCAGCAGCTTCGGACTAGCGGGAGGGCCTCCAGGGTACAATGAGCAGTTCTTC
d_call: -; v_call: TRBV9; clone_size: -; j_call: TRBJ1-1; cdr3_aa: CASSVGGGGTEAFF; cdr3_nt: TGTGCCAGCAGCGTCGGGGGAGGGGGCACTGAAGCTTTCTTT
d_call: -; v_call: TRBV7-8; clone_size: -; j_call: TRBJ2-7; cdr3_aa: CASSLNPAGSYDEQYF; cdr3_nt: TGTGCCAGCAGCTTAAACCCGGCAGGGTCTTACGACGAGCAGTACTTC
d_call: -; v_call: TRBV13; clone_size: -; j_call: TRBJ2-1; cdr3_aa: CASSRDFSSYNEQFF; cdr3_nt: TGTGCCAGCAGCAGGGACTTTAGCTCCTACAATGAGCAGTTCTTC
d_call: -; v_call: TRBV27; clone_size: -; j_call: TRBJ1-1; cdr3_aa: CASSSGGTGYTEAFF; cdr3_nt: TGTGCCAGCAGTTCGGGTGGCACAGGGTACACTGAAGCTTTCTTT
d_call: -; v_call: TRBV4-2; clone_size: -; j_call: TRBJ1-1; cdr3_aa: CASSQDSEVFPEAFF; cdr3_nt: TGTGCCAGCAGCCAAGATTCTGAGGTTTTCCCTGAAGCTTTCTTT
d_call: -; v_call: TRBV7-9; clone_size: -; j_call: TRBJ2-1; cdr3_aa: CASSLAGVSNEQFF; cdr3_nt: TGTGCCAGCAGCTTAGCGGGAGTCTCGAATGAGCAGTTCTTC
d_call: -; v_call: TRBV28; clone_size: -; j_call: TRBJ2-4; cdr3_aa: CASSPFLEPKNIQYF; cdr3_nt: TGTGCCAGCAGCCCATTCTTAGAGCCCAAAAACATTCAGTACTTC
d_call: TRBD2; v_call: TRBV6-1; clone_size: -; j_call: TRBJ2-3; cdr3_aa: CASRWEGSPQYF; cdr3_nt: TGTGCCAGCAGATGGGAGGGCAGTCCGCAGTATTTT
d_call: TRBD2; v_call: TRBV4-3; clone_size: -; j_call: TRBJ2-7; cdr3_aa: CASSRRAGGRYEQYF; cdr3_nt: TGCGCCAGCAGCCGGAGGGCGGGAGGGAGATACGAGCAGTACTTC